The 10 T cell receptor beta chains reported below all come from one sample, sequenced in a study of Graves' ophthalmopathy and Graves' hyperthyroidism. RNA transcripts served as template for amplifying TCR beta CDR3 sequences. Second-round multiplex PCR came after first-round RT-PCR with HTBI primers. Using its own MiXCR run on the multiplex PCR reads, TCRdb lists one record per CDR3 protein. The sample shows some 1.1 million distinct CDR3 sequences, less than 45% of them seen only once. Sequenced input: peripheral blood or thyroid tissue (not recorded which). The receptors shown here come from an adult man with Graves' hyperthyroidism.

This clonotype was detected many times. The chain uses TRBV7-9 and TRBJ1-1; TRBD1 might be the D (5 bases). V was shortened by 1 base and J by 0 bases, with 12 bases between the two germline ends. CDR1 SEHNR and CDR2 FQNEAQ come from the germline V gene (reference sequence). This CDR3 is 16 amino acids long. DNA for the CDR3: TGTGCCAGCAGCTTAGATGGGGGATTCATGAACACTGAAGCTTTCTTT. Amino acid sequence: CASSLDGGFMNTEAFF. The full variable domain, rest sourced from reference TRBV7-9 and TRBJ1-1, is DTGVSQNPRHKITKRGQNVTFRCDPISEHNRLYWYRQTLGQGPEFLTYFQNEAQLEKSRLLSDRFSAERPKGSFSTLEIQRTEQGDSAMYLCASSLDGGFMNTEAFFGQGTRLTVV.

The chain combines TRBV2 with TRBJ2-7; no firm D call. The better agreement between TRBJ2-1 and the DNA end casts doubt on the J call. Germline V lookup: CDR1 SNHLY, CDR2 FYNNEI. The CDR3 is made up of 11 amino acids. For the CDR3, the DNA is TGTGCCAGCACTGAGCGTAATGAGCAGTTCTTC. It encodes CASTERNEQFF.

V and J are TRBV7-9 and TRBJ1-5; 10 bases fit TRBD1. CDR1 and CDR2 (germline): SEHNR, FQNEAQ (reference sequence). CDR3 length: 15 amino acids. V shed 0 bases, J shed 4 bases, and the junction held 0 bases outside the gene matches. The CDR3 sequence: CASSLADRGNQPQHF. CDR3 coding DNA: TGTGCCAGCAGCTTAGCGGACAGGGGGAATCAGCCCCAGCATTTT.

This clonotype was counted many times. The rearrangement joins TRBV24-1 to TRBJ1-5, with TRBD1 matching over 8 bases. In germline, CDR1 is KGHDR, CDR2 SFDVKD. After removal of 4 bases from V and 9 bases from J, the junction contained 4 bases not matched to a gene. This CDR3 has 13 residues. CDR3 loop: CATSDRGTGPQHF. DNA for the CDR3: TGTGCCACCAGTGACCGAGGGACAGGGCCCCAGCATTTT.

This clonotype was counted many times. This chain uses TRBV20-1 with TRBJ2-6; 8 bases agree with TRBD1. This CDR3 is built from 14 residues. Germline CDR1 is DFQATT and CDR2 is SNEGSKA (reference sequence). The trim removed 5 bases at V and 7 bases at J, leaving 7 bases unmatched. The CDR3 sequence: CSASRQGPANVLTF. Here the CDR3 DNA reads TGCAGTGCTTCCCGACAGGGGCCAGCCAACGTCCTGACTTTC.

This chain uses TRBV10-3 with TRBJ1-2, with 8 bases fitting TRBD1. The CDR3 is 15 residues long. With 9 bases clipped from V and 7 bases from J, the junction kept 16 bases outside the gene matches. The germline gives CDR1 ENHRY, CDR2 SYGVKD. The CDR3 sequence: CAIFTRTGSIAGYTF. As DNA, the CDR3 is TGTGCCATATTCACTCGGACAGGGTCCATCGCTGGCTACACCTTC.

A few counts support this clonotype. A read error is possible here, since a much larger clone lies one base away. The CDR3 here is CASRPRAAETQYF. The CDR3 DNA is TGTGCCAGCAGGCCACGGGCAGCAGAGACCCAGTACTTC. This chain joins TRBV7-2 and TRBJ2-5; D is uncertain. Germline V gives CDR1 SGHTA, CDR2 FQGNSA. CDR3 length: 13 amino acids. V was clipped by 6 bases and J by 4 bases, with 12 bases between them.

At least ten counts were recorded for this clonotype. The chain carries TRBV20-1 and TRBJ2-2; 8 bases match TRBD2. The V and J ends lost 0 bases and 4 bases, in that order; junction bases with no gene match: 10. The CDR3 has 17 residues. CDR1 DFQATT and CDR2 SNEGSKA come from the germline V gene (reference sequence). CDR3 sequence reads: CSARDFRGGRITGELFF. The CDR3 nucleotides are TGCAGTGCTAGAGATTTTCGGGGGGGTCGAATCACCGGGGAGCTGTTTTTT.

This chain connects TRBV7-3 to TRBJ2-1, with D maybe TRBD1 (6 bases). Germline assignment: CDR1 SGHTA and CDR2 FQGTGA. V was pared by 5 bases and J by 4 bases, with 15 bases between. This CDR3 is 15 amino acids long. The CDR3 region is CASSDGSGVYNEQFF. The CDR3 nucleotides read TGTGCCAGCAGCGACGGGTCAGGGGTATACAATGAGCAGTTCTTC.

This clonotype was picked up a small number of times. Here the CDR3 reads CASSLGGAAGGNQPQHF. In nucleotides, the CDR3 is TGTGCCAGCAGTTTGGGGGGTGCAGCGGGAGGCAATCAGCCCCAGCATTTT. The rearrangement uses TRBV28 and TRBJ1-5; a weak D match, TRBD1 (5 bases). V dropped 3 bases and J dropped 2 bases, with 17 bases sitting between them. CDR3 length equals 17 residues. Germline CDR1 reads MDHEN; CDR2 reads SYDVKM.